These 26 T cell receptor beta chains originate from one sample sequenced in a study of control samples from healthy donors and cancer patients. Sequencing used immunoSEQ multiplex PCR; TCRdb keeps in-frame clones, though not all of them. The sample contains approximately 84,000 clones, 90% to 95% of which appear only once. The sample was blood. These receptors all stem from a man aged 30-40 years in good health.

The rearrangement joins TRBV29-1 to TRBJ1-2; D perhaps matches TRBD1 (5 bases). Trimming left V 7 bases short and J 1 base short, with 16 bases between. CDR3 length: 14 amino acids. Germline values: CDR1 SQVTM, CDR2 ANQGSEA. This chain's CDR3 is CSARGDKLNYGYTF. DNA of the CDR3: TGCAGCGCGAGGGGCGACAAACTTAACTATGGCTACACCTTC.

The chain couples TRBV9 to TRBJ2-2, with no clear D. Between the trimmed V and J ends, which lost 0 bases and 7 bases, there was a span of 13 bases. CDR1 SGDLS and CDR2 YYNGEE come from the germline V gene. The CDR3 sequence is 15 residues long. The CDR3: CASSVDPQVVGELFF. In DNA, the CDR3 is TGTGCCAGCAGCGTAGACCCCCAGGTGGTCGGGGAGCTGTTTTTT.

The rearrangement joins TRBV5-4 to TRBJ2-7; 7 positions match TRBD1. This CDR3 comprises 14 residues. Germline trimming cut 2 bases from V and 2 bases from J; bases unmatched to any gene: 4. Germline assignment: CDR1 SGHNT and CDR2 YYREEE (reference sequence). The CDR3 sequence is CASSFGQAPYEQYF. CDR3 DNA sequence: TGTGCCAGCAGCTTCGGACAGGCGCCCTACGAGCAGTACTTC.

The CDR3 sequence is CASSSGVNTEAFF. CDR3 coding DNA: TGTGCCAGTAGCTCCGGCGTGAACACTGAAGCTTTCTTT. V gene TRBV19 combines with J gene TRBJ1-1, with D unresolved. The ends were cut back, 6 bases at V and 0 bases at J, with 8 bases in the middle. The length of the CDR3 is 13 residues. Germline V lookup: CDR1 LNHDA, CDR2 SQIVND (reference sequence).

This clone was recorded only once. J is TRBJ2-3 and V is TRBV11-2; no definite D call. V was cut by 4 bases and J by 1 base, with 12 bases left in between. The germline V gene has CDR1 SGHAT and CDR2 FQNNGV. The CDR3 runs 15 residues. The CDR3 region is CASSSPRLGTDTQYF. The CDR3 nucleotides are TGTGCCAGCAGCTCCCCACGGTTGGGCACAGATACGCAGTATTTT.

CDR3 bases: TGTGCCAGCAGTGAAGGCGGCGGTAGAGGGGATGGCTACACCTTC. Residues: CASSEGGGRGDGYTF. The rearrangement links TRBV2 to TRBJ1-2, with D possibly matching TRBD1 (5 bases). The germline V gene has CDR1 SNHLY and CDR2 FYNNEI. CDR3 size: 15 residues. The V and J ends lost 1 base and 6 bases respectively, with 15 bases between them.

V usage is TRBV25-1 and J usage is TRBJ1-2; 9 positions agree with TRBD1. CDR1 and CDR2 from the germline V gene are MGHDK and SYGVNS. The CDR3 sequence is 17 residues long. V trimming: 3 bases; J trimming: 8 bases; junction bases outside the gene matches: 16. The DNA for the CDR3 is TGTGCCAGCAGTGAGCCTAGATGGGACAGGGAGTGCGCCGGCTACACCTTC. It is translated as CASSEPRWDRECAGYTF.

The CDR3, as DNA: TGTGCCAGCAGTTCGGACATTGGGCTCACTGAAGCTTTCTTT. Translation gives CASSSDIGLTEAFF. V and J are TRBV27 and TRBJ1-1; possibly TRBD1 for D (5 bases). From germline, CDR1 is MNHEY and CDR2 SMNVEV (reference sequence). Trimming took off 4 bases at V and 4 bases at J, with 13 bases between the two ends. This CDR3 is 14 amino acids long.

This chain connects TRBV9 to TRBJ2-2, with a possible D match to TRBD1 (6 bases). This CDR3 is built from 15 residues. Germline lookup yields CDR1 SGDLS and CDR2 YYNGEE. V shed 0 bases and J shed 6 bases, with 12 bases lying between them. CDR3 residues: CASSVAPGAAGELFF. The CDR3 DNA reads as TGTGCCAGCAGCGTAGCTCCAGGGGCGGCCGGGGAGCTGTTTTTT.

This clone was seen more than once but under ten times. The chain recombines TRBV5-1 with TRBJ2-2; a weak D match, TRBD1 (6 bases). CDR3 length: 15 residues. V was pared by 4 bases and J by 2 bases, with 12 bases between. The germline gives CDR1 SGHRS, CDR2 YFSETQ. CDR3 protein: CASSLPGHNTGELFF. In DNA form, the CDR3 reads TGCGCCAGCAGCCTACCGGGACATAACACCGGGGAGCTGTTTTTT.

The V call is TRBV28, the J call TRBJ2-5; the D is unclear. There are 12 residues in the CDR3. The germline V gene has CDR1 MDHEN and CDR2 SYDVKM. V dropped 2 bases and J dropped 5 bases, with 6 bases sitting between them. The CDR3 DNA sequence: TGTGCCAGCAGTTTAAGGAGCGAGACCCAGTACTTC. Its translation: CASSLRSETQYF.

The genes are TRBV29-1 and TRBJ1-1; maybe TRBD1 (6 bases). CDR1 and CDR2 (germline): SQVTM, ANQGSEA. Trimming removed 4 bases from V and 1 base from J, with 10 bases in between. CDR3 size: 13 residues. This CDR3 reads CSVAGQSNTEAFF. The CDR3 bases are TGCAGCGTTGCCGGACAGTCGAACACTGAAGCTTTCTTT.

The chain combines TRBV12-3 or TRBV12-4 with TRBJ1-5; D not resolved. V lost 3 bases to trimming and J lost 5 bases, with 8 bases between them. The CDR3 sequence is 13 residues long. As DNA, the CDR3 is TGTGCCAGCAGTTTCTTAATGGATCAGCCCCAGCATTTT. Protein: CASSFLMDQPQHF.

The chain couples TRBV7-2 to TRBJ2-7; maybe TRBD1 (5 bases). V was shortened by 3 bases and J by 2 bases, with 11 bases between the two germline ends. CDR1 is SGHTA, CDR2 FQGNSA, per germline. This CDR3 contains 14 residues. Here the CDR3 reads CASSLWQGTYEQYF. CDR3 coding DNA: TGTGCCAGCAGCTTGTGGCAGGGTACCTACGAGCAGTACTTC. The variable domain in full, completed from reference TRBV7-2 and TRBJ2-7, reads GAGVSQSPSNKVTEKGKDVELRCDPISGHTALYWYRQSLGQGLEFLIYFQGNSAPDKSGLPSDRFSAERTGGSVSTLTIQRTQQEDSAVYLCASSLWQGTYEQYFGPGTRLTVT.

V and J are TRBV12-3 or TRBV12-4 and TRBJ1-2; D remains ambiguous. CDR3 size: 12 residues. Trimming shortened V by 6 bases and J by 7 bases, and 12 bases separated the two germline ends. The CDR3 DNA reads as TGTGCCAGCAGCGTGCAGGAACGTGGCTACACCTTC. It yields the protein CASSVQERGYTF.

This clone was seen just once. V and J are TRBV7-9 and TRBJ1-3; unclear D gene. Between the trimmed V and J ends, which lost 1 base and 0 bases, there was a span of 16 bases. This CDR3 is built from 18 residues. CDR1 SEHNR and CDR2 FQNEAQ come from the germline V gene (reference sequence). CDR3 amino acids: CASSLGFADTHSGNTIYF. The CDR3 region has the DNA TGTGCCAGCAGCTTAGGTTTTGCGGATACCCACTCTGGAAACACCATATATTTT.

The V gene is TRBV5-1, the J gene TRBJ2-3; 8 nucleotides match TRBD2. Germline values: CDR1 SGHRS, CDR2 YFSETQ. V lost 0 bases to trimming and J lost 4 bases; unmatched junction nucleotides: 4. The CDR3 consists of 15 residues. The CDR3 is CASSLGREASDTQYF. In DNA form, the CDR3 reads TGCGCCAGCAGCTTGGGGCGGGAGGCGTCAGATACGCAGTATTTT.

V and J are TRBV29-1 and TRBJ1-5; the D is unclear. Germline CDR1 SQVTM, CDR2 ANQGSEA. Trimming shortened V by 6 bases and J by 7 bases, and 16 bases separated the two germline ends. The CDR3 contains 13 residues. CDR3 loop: CSVSTNPAQPQHF. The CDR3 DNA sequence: TGCAGCGTCTCTACGAATCCTGCCCAGCCCCAGCATTTT.

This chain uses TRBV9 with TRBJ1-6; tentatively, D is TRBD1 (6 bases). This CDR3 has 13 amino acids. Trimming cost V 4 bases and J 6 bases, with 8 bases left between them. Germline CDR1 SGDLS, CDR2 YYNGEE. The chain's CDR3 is CASSPRGNSPLHF. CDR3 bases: TGTGCCAGCAGCCCCAGGGGTAATTCACCCCTCCACTTT.

The CDR3 DNA sequence: TGTGCCAGCAGCTTAGATCGGCAGCGTACGTCTTTTACCTTC. It yields the protein CASSLDRQRTSFTF. The rearrangement joins TRBV7-9 to TRBJ1-2; D not resolved. V was cut by 1 base and J by 14 bases, with 20 bases left in between. Germline CDR1 SEHNR, CDR2 FQNEAQ (reference sequence). CDR3 length equals 14 residues.

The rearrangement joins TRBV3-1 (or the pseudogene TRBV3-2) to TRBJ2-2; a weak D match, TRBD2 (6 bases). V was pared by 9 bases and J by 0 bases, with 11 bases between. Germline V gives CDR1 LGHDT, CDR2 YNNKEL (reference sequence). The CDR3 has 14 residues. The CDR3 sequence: CASVSGSNTGELFF. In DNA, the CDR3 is TGTGCCAGTGTTAGCGGATCGAACACCGGGGAGCTGTTTTTT.

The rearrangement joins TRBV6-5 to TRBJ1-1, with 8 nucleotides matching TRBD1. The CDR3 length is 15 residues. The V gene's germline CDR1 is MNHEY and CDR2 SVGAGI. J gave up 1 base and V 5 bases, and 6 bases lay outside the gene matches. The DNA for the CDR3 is TGTGCCAGCAGTCTGACGACAGGGGAGAACACTGAAGCTTTCTTT. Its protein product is CASSLTTGENTEAFF.

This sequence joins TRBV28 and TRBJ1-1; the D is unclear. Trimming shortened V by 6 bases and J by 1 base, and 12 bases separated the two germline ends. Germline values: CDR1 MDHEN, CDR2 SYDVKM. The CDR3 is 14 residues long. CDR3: CASRPDRGNTEAFF. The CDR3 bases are TGTGCCAGCAGGCCGGATCGGGGGAACACTGAAGCTTTCTTT.

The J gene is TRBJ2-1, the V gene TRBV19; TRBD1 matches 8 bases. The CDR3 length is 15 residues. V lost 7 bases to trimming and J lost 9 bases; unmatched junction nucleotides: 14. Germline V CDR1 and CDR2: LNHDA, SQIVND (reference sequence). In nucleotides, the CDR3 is TGTGCCAGTAACGAGGGGGTACAGGGGGTGGGTGAGCAGTTCTTC. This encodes CASNEGVQGVGEQFF.

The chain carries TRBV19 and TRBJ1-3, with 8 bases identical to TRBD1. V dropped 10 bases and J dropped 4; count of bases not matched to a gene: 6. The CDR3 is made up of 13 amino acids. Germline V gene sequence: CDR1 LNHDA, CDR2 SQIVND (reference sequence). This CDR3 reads CATARDRGNTIYF. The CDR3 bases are TGTGCCACCGCCCGGGACAGGGGAAACACCATATATTTT.

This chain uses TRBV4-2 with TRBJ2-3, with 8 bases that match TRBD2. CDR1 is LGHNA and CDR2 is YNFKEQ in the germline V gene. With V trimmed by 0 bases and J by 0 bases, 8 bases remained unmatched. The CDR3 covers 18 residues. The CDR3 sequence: CASSQDRRLAGSTDTQYF. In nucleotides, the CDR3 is TGTGCCAGCAGCCAAGATCGCAGGCTAGCGGGCAGCACAGATACGCAGTATTTT.